Presented here are 9 T cell receptor beta chains from one specimen sequenced in a study of regulatory T cells in long-lasting Graves disease. Libraries of TCR beta came from iRepertoire HTBI primers plus Arm-PCR of CDR3 regions. TCRdb re-analysed the multiplex PCR reads in MiXCR, keeping a single row per CDR3 protein. The sample carries 390,000 or so distinct CDR3 sequences, approximately 12% recorded once. Time point described: newly diagnosed GD, antithyroid drugs for less than 3 months. The TCR library was prepared using RNA isolated from PBMCs. This sample was shared with a second study, whose subject was T cells in Graves' hyperthyroidism and ophthalmopathy.

The material was peripheral blood mononuclear cells (PBMCs), obtained at new diagnosis, from a patient treated with antithyroid drugs. The receptors were sampled from a woman under 30 with Graves disease.

This clonotype has a count of ten or more. The chain carries TRBV18 and TRBJ1-1; D unresolved. CDR1 and CDR2 from the germline V gene are KGHSH and LQKENI. This CDR3 region has 16 residues. Trimming cost V 2 bases and J 0 bases, with 13 bases left between them. CDR3 sequence (DNA): TGTGCCAGCTCACCAATTCCGGGTACGATGAACACTGAAGCTTTCTTT. This encodes CASSPIPGTMNTEAFF.

Here the CDR3 reads CASSLTTSHEQYV. In nucleotides, the CDR3 is TGTGCCAGTAGTCTAACGACAAGCCACGAGCAGTACGTC. The rearrangement links TRBV19 to TRBJ2-7; D unclear. From germline, CDR1 is LNHDA and CDR2 SQIVND (reference sequence). The CDR3 loop spans 13 amino acids. The ends were cut back, 5 bases at V and 5 bases at J, with 13 bases in the middle.

This clonotype was detected many times. The rearrangement uses TRBV6-5 and TRBJ1-6; possible D gene TRBD1, 5 bases. V was pared by 2 bases and J by 10 bases, with 15 bases between. Per germline, CDR1 MNHEY and CDR2 SVGAGI. The CDR3 has 15 amino acids. The CDR3 DNA follows: TGTGCCAGCAGTTACGGGACGGGAGGTGGCTCACCCCTCCACTTT. Amino acid sequence: CASSYGTGGGSPLHF.

This clonotype was counted ten times or more. This chain uses TRBV6-2 or TRBV6-3 with TRBJ2-1; D tentatively reads TRBD1 or TRBD2 (6 bases each). V lost 2 bases and J lost 6, with 11 bases in between. CDR1 and CDR2 (germline): MNHEY, SVGEGT. The CDR3 length is 14 residues. The CDR3, as DNA: TGTGCCAGCAGTTACGGGGGGCTGGGCAATGAGCAGTTCTTC. As protein: CASSYGGLGNEQFF.

There are a few counts of this clonotype. This sequence joins TRBV29-1 and TRBJ1-1, with D possibly TRBD1 on 6 matching bases. The length of the CDR3 is 15 residues. Per the germline V gene, CDR1 is SQVTM and CDR2 is ANQGSEA. V was cut by 6 bases and J by 0 bases, with 17 bases left in between. This CDR3 is CSVPRTVSMNTEAFF. The CDR3 DNA follows: TGCAGCGTCCCACGGACAGTTAGTATGAACACTGAAGCTTTCTTT.

In its sample, this clonotype was seen many times. This sequence joins TRBV7-9 and TRBJ2-5; D remains unclear. CDR3 size: 13 residues. The V end was cut by 3 bases, the J end by 1 base, with 6 bases between. Germline V gene lookup returns CDR1 SEHNR and CDR2 FQNEAQ (reference sequence). CDR3 region: CASSFGLQETQYF. DNA for the CDR3: TGTGCCAGCAGCTTTGGGCTCCAAGAGACCCAGTACTTC. Full variable domain (remainder filled in from reference TRBV7-9 and TRBJ2-5): DTGVSQNPRHKITKRGQNVTFRCDPISEHNRLYWYRQTLGQGPEFLTYFQNEAQLEKSRLLSDRFSAERPKGSFSTLEIQRTEQGDSAMYLCASSFGLQETQYFGPGTRLLVL.

This clonotype was detected ten times or more. V is TRBV28 and J is TRBJ2-5; D may be TRBD2 (7 bases). The CDR3 spans 17 residues. V gave up 3 bases and J gave up 3 bases, with 20 bases separating them. CDR1 is MDHEN, CDR2 SYDVKM, per germline. The chain's CDR3 is CASSFEREGGREETQYF. CDR3 DNA sequence: TGTGCCAGCAGTTTTGAAAGGGAGGGGGGTCGGGAAGAGACCCAGTACTTC.

This clonotype turned up a few times. The chain has TRBV7-8 and TRBJ1-1; weak D call: TRBD1 (5 bases). Germline V gene data show CDR1 as SGHVS and CDR2 as FQNEAQ. The CDR3 is made up of 14 amino acids. V lost 0 bases, J lost 6 bases, and 11 bases lay in between. The CDR3 protein is CASSLAPGRAEAFF. In DNA, the CDR3 is TGTGCCAGCAGCTTAGCGCCGGGCAGGGCTGAAGCTTTCTTT.

This clonotype was recorded many times. The V gene is TRBV12-3 or TRBV12-4, the J gene TRBJ1-5; D may be TRBD1 (6 bases). The V end lost 5 bases, the J end lost 0 bases, and 14 bases lay between the germline ends. This CDR3 is built from 16 residues. CDR3 nucleotide sequence: TGTGCCAGCAGTGGGGGACACTTATATAGCAATCAGCCCCAGCATTTT. This gives the protein CASSGGHLYSNQPQHF.